The rows below give T cell receptor beta chains drawn from one sample of a study of CD8+CD57+ T cells in acquired aplastic anemia. One entry per CDR3 protein, called by TCRdb with MiXCR from the reads. The table lists approximately 180,000 distinct CDR3 sequences, over 40% of them singletons, with 1.8% in the top ten. The material sequenced was sorted CD4+, CD8+, or CD8+CD57+ T cells (not recorded which) from PBMCs. The source is a human donor with aplastic anemia. CDR3s include the opening cysteine and the closing phenylalanine or tryptophan.

TRBJ2-5 | TRBV20-1 | CSAWAGTSAPQETQYF
TRBJ1-5 | TRBV12-3/TRBV12-4 | CASSSDREAYQPQHF
TRBJ1-1 | TRBV20-1 | CSARDLPRAGNWRGTEAFF
TRBJ2-1 | TRBV24-1 | CATSPTGSGEQFF
TRBJ2-1 | TRBV11-2 | CASSVPWDRDDEQFF
TRBJ1-6 | TRBV25-1 | CASSEWTGSNSPLHF
TRBJ2-7 | TRBV10-3 | CAISVDSYEQYF
TRBJ2-5 | TRBV7-2 | CASSVRHTETQYF
TRBJ2-5 | TRBV15 | CATRAGGVKTQYF
TRBJ1-1 | TRBV24-1 | CATSEGRRPNTEAFF
TRBJ2-5 | TRBV9 | CASSLWDRSQETQYF
TRBJ1-2 | TRBV6-1 | CASTPRALYGYTF
TRBJ2-7 | TRBV10-3 | CAISEFREEQYF
TRBJ1-5 | TRBV6-5 | CASSSASLGAQPQHF
TRBJ2-2 | TRBV4-1 | CASSHLTGWNTGELFF
TRBJ2-5 | TRBV5-1 | CASSLRGQNQETQYF
TRBJ2-1 | TRBV20-1 | CSARDLLHETQQFF
TRBJ2-7 | TRBV6-1 | CASSRLETYEQYF
TRBJ1-6 | TRBV7-2 | CASSPWTDNSPLHF
TRBJ1-5 | TRBV11-2 | CASSQPGDGQPQHF
TRBJ2-7 | TRBV18 | CASSPIGGDYEQYF
TRBJ2-2 | TRBV19 | CASSLGQNTGELFF
TRBJ2-7 | TRBV10-2 | CASTTGQATYEQYF
TRBJ1-1 | TRBV10-3 | CAISVTGNTEAFF
TRBJ1-4 | TRBV7-8 | CASTQGGAEKLFF
TRBJ1-5 | TRBV24-1 | CATSVGHQPQHF
TRBJ1-5 | TRBV19 | CASKFRGSQPQHF
TRBJ1-2 | TRBV12-3/TRBV12-4 | CASLPGGARYGYTF
TRBJ1-1 | TRBV10-3 | CAIRGQGNTEAFF